Listed below are T cell receptor beta chains from one sample, sequenced in a study of OX40 agonist ivuxolimab in advanced cancers. Assay: immunoSEQ multiplex PCR; the TCRdb copy retains only in-frame clones and omits some. The sample shows about 50,000 clones, around 90% of them seen only once. The sequenced sample was CD4+ or CD8+ T cells sorted from blood, obtained in a trial of the OX40 agonist ivuxolimab. The receptors originated from an adult with an advanced solid tumor such as melanoma, head and neck, liver or kidney cancer. Both conserved end residues are part of each CDR3. Each record gives: D gene, V gene, clone size, J gene, CDR3 DNA, CDR3 protein. D genes are given only for firm matches. Size is stated for part of the rows, as once, few or many counts, or as a class when the clone is expanded.

TRBD2	TRBV30	once	TRBJ2-2	TGTGCCTGGAGCGATAGGATTCAGCGGGAGGGTTACACCGGGGAGCTGTTTTTT	CAWSDRIQREGYTGELFF
TRBD1	TRBV7-8	NA	TRBJ2-1	TGTGCCAGCAGCATCGGGACAGGGGTCGGGGATGAGCAGTTCTTC	CASSIGTGVGDEQFF
NA	TRBV29-1	NA	TRBJ2-2	TGCAGCGTTGAAGATCGGGGCGGGCCCACAACGAACACCGGGGAGCTGTTTTTT	CSVEDRGGPTTNTGELFF
TRBD1	TRBV15	NA	TRBJ2-7	TGTGCCACCAGCAGGACGGGACAGATCTACGAGCAGTACTTC	CATSRTGQIYEQYF
NA	TRBV27	NA	TRBJ2-7	TGTGCCAGCAGTTTAGCCGGGCCAGGGCTCTACGAGCAGTACTTC	CASSLAGPGLYEQYF
NA	TRBV4-2	NA	TRBJ1-6	TGTGCCAGCAGCCAAGATCGGCCTGGCTCCTATAATTCACCCCTCCACTTT	CASSQDRPGSYNSPLHF
TRBD1	TRBV7-8	NA	TRBJ2-7	TGTGCCAGCAGCTCGGGACAGAACGAGCAGTACTTC	CASSSGQNEQYF
TRBD1	TRBV28	NA	TRBJ1-2	TGTGCCAGCAGTTTAGGCCGGGACAGGGCGGGCTATGGCTACACCTTC	CASSLGRDRAGYGYTF
NA	TRBV6-1	NA	TRBJ1-5	TGTGCCAGCAGTGAAGTAGGCAGCTTCTATAGCAATCAGCCCCAGCATTTT	CASSEVGSFYSNQPQHF
NA	TRBV4-2	NA	TRBJ2-7	TGTGCCAGCAGCCAGCAGAGGGAGATGGTCGGCGAGCAGTACTTC	CASSQQREMVGEQYF
NA	TRBV6-4	NA	TRBJ1-2	TGTGCCAGCAGTGACTCAGCCGGCGGTTCGGGCTATGGCTACACCTTC	CASSDSAGGSGYGYTF